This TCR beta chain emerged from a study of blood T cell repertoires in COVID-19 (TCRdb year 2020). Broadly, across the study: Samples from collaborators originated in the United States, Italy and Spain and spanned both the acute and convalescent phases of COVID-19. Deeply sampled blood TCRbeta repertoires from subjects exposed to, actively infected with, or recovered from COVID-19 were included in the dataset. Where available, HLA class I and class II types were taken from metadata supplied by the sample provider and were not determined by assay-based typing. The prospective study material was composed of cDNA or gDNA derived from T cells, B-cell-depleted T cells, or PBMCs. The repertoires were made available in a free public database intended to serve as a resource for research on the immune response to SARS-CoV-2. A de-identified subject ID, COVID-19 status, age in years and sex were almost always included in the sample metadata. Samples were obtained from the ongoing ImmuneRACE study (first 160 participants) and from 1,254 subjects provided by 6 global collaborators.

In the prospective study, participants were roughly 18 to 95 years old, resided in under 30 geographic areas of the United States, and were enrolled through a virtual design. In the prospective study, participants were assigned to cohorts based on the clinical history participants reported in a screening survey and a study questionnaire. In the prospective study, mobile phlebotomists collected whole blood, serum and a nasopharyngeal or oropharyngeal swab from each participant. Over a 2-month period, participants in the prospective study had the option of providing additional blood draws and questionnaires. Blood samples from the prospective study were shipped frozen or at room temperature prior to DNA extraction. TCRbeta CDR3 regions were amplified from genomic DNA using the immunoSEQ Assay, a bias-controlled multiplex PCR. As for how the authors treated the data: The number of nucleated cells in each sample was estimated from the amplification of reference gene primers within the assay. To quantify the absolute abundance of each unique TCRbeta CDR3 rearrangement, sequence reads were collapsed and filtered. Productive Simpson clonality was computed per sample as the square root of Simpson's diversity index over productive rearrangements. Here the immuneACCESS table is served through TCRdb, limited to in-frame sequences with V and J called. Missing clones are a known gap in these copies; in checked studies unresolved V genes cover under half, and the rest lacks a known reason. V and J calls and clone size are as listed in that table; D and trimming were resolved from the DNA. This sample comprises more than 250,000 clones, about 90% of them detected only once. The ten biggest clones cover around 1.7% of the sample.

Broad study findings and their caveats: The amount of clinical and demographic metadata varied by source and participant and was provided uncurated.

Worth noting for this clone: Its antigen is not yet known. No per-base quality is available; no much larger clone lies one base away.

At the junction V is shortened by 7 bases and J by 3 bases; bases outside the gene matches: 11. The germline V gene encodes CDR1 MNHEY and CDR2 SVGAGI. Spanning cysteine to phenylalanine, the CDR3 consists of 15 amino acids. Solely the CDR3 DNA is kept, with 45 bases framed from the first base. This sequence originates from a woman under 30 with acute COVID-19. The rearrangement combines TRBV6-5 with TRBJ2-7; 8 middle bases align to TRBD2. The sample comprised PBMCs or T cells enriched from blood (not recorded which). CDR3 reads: CASTKAGDPGYEQYF. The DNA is TGTGCCAGCACCAAAGCGGGAGACCCTGGCTACGAGCAGTACTTC.